Each of the 32 T cell receptor beta chains below was sequenced from the same sample in a study of patients and donors after allogeneic stem cell transplantation. TCRdb itself ran the RT-PCR reads through MiXCR, one entry per CDR3 protein. The sample lists hundreds of thousands of distinct CDR3 sequences; about a sixth were seen once. Sequenced input: blood, either unsorted or a sorted T cell fraction (not recorded which). These receptors all stem from a human donor who was either an allogeneic HSCT recipient or a stem cell or donor lymphocyte infusion donor (not recorded which). It is not recorded whose cells these are; they may come from a transplant donor.

The table lists this clonotype with a few counts. The V gene is TRBV29-1, the J gene TRBJ2-7; 7 bases are shared with TRBD1. CDR1 SQVTM and CDR2 ANQGSEA come from the germline V gene. CDR3 length equals 14 residues. Unmatched junction bases numbered 6, after V lost 4 bases and J lost 0 bases. Here the CDR3 DNA reads TGCAGCGTTGGAGGGACAGACCACTCCTACGAGCAGTACTTC. Its protein is CSVGGTDHSYEQYF.

Only a few counts were recorded for this clonotype. The chain recombines TRBV29-1 with TRBJ1-4, with TRBD1 matching over 10 bases. With 4 bases clipped from V and 5 bases from J, the junction kept 7 bases outside the gene matches. This CDR3 has 15 residues. The germline V gene has CDR1 SQVTM and CDR2 ANQGSEA. The CDR3 bases are TGCAGCGTTGGATGGAGACAGGGGGCGAATGAAAAACTGTTTTTT. This encodes CSVGWRQGANEKLFF.

This clonotype has just a few counts. V is TRBV18 and J is TRBJ2-4; TRBD1 matches 8 bases. CDR1 is KGHSH and CDR2 is LQKENI in the germline V gene. The CDR3 extends over 16 amino acids. Losses at the gene ends were 4 bases for V and 1 base for J; bases not matched to a gene: 6. The CDR3 DNA reads as TGTGCCAGCTCACGCCAGGGGGCTGACGCCAAAAACATTCAGTACTTC. Protein sequence: CASSRQGADAKNIQYF. Looking up the rest from reference TRBV18 and TRBJ2-4 gives the full variable domain: NAGVMQNPRHLVRRRGQEARLRCSPMKGHSHVYWYRQLPEEGLKFMVYLQKENIIDESGMPKERFSAEFPKEGPSILRIQQVVRGDSAAYFCASSRQGADAKNIQYFGAGTRLSVL.

There are many counts of this clonotype. The genes are TRBV20-1 and TRBJ2-5, with TRBD2 matching over 7 bases. CDR1 is DFQATT and CDR2 is SNEGSKA in the germline V gene (reference sequence). This CDR3 has 13 amino acids. With 1 base clipped from V and 7 bases from J, the junction kept 6 bases outside the gene matches. The CDR3 here is CSARGGGRVTQYF. The CDR3 nucleotides are TGCAGTGCTAGAGGAGGAGGGAGGGTGACCCAGTACTTC.

The rearrangement links TRBV9 to TRBJ2-7; the D call may be TRBD1 or TRBD2 (5 bases each). Germline V gene sequence: CDR1 SGDLS, CDR2 YYNGEE. The CDR3 contains 16 residues. Between the trimmed V and J ends, which lost 2 bases and 1 base, there was a span of 16 bases. The CDR3 spells CASSVEGRPGSYEQYF. DNA of the CDR3: TGTGCCAGCAGCGTCGAGGGACGCCCGGGGTCCTACGAGCAGTACTTC.

The CDR3 sequence: CASSLGRGAAGELFF. The CDR3 DNA reads as TGCGCCAGCAGCTTGGGTCGGGGAGCGGCCGGGGAGCTGTTTTTT. The chain employs TRBV5-1 and TRBJ2-2; TRBD2 might be the D (5 bases). V was trimmed by 0 bases and J by 6 bases, leaving 12 bases between them. The CDR3 consists of 15 residues. CDR1 and CDR2 from the germline V gene are SGHRS and YFSETQ.

The chain recombines TRBV5-6 with TRBJ1-1, with D uncertain. The CDR3 is 14 residues long. Germline values: CDR1 SGHDT, CDR2 YYEEEE. V was trimmed by 4 bases and J by 2 bases, leaving 12 bases between them. The CDR3 reads CASSVLDPNTEAFF. The CDR3 coding sequence is TGTGCCAGCAGCGTCCTCGACCCTAACACTGAAGCTTTCTTT.

This clonotype was seen many times. V and J are TRBV5-1 and TRBJ2-2; TRBD2 aligns across 7 bases. CDR1 and CDR2 from the germline V gene are SGHRS and YFSETQ. The V segment lost 1 base and the J segment 2 bases; nucleotides outside the gene matches: 11. The CDR3 sequence is 18 residues long. In DNA form, the CDR3 reads TGCGCCAGCAGCTTGTTAGGCCCGGGACTATCAAACACCGGGGAGCTGTTTTTT. This sequence encodes CASSLLGPGLSNTGELFF. The full variable domain, completed using reference TRBV5-1 and TRBJ2-2, is KAGVTQTPRYLIKTRGQQVTLSCSPISGHRSVSWYQQTPGQGLQFLFEYFSETQRNKGNFPGRFSGRQFSNSRSEMNVSTLELGDSALYLCASSLLGPGLSNTGELFFGEGSRLTVL.

This clonotype occurred many times. The CDR3 is CSARDTGLKETQYF. The CDR3, as DNA: TGCAGTGCTAGAGACACAGGGTTAAAAGAGACCCAGTACTTC. V usage is TRBV20-1 and J usage is TRBJ2-5; D might be TRBD1 (6 bases). CDR3 size: 14 residues. Trimming left V 0 bases short and J 3 bases short, with 11 bases between. The germline gives CDR1 DFQATT, CDR2 SNEGSKA (reference sequence).

The chain is built from TRBV5-1 and TRBJ2-3, with D maybe TRBD1 (6 bases). This CDR3 region has 17 residues. CDR1 is SGHRS, CDR2 YFSETQ, per germline. With 0 bases removed from V and 0 bases from J, the gap between germline ends came to 14 bases. The CDR3 DNA is TGCGCCAGCAGCTTGGGAGGAGGACAGACTAGCACAGATACGCAGTATTTT. Its translation: CASSLGGGQTSTDTQYF. The full variable domain, completed using reference TRBV5-1 and TRBJ2-3, is KAGVTQTPRYLIKTRGQQVTLSCSPISGHRSVSWYQQTPGQGLQFLFEYFSETQRNKGNFPGRFSGRQFSNSRSEMNVSTLELGDSALYLCASSLGGGQTSTDTQYFGPGTRLTVL.

In DNA, the CDR3 is TGTGCCACCAGTGATCCAACCGGGACTCCCCCCTACAATGAGCAGTTCTTC. Protein product: CATSDPTGTPPYNEQFF. The rearrangement joins TRBV24-1 to TRBJ2-1; maybe TRBD2 (6 bases). Germline V gene lookup returns CDR1 KGHDR and CDR2 SFDVKD. Between the trimmed V and J ends, which lost 3 bases and 2 bases, there was a span of 16 bases. The CDR3 totals 17 residues.

This chain joins TRBV20-1 and TRBJ2-1, with 10 bases matching TRBD2. This CDR3 contains 14 residues. Germline lookup yields CDR1 DFQATT and CDR2 SNEGSKA (reference sequence). CDR3 nucleotide sequence: TGCAGGGGGCACACTAGCGGGGCATACAATGAGCAGTTCTTC. Protein product: CRGHTSGAYNEQFF.

In its sample, this clonotype was seen many times. CDR3 DNA sequence: TGTGCCAGCAGTTTATTCGCGGACCAAAGGGAGACCCAGTACTTC. It yields the protein CASSLFADQRETQYF. The chain carries TRBV27 and TRBJ2-5; D not certain. The germline V gene has CDR1 MNHEY and CDR2 SMNVEV (reference sequence). The germline V and J ends were trimmed by 1 base and 5 bases, with 14 bases remaining between them. The CDR3 length is 15 residues.

The chain is built from TRBV13 and TRBJ1-2; no definite D call. The germline V and J ends were trimmed by 5 bases and 8 bases, with 15 bases remaining between them. CDR1 and CDR2 (germline): PRHDT, FYEKMQ (reference sequence). The CDR3 has 13 amino acids. The CDR3 loop reads CASSPFSRSGYTF. CDR3 sequence (DNA): TGTGCCAGCAGCCCATTCAGCAGATCCGGCTACACCTTC.

Worth noting for this clonotype: The DNA is omitted, as the CDR3 cannot be located on it reliably, and the CDR3 follows TCRdb's listing. The chain couples TRBV18 to TRBJ2-2; whether TRBD1, the table's D call, matches the DNA was not checked. Germline values: CDR1 KGHSH, CDR2 LQKENI. The CDR3 numbers 15 amino acids, ends counted. CDR3 region: CASSPFQGEPGSCFF.

Remarks on this clonotype: A much larger clone lies one base from this, so it may be a read error. The chain couples TRBV12-3 or TRBV12-4 to TRBJ2-1, with D possibly matching TRBD2 (6 bases). The CDR3 runs to 15 residues. V gave up 5 bases and J gave up 0 bases, with 11 bases separating them. The CDR3 is CASSRTNRSYNEQFF. CDR3 sequence (DNA): TGTGCCAGCAGTAGGACTAACCGCTCCTACAATGAGCAGTTCTTC.

In this sample, this clonotype turned up many times. The rearrangement joins TRBV5-1 to TRBJ2-2, with 7 bases lining up with TRBD1. V lost 3 bases and J lost 0; bases outside the gene matches: 2. Germline V gene sequence: CDR1 SGHRS, CDR2 YFSETQ. The CDR3 totals 15 residues. CDR3 in amino acids: CASSSGTANTGELFF. CDR3 nucleotide sequence: TGCGCCAGCAGCTCCGGGACAGCGAACACCGGGGAGCTGTTTTTT.

The rearrangement links TRBV24-1 to TRBJ2-3; 9 nucleotides agree with TRBD1. Looked up from germline, CDR1 is KGHDR and CDR2 is SFDVKD. This CDR3 spans 15 amino acids. Trimming at V came to 5 bases and at J to 1 base, leaving 3 bases not matched to a gene. CDR3 amino acids: CATSVRTGGTDTQYF. The DNA for the CDR3 is TGTGCCACCAGTGTCCGGACAGGGGGCACAGATACGCAGTATTTT.

This rearrangement joins TRBV7-3 to TRBJ2-6; TRBD2 might be the D (5 bases). Germline assignment: CDR1 SGHTA and CDR2 FQGTGA. The ends were cut back, 1 base at V and 2 bases at J, with 6 bases in the middle. The length of the CDR3 is 15 residues. The CDR3 is CASSLIGAGANVLTF. As DNA, the CDR3 is TGTGCCAGCAGCTTAATCGGGGCTGGGGCCAACGTCCTGACTTTC.

The V gene is TRBV30, the J gene TRBJ1-1, with D perhaps matching TRBD1 (6 bases). The CDR3 loop spans 13 amino acids. Trimming took 4 bases from V and 1 from J, leaving 10 bases between them. The germline CDR1 and CDR2 sequences are GTSNPN and SVGIG (reference sequence). CDR3 loop: CAWKGDKNTEAFF. In nucleotides, the CDR3 is TGTGCCTGGAAAGGGGACAAGAACACTGAAGCTTTCTTT.

The J gene is TRBJ2-7, the V gene TRBV15; 8 nucleotides line up with TRBD1. J gave up 4 bases and V 0 bases, and 5 bases lay outside the gene matches. The CDR3 length is 15 residues. Per germline, CDR1 LNHNV and CDR2 YYDKDF (reference sequence). The CDR3 region is CATSRDSDRGYEQYF. The CDR3 DNA reads TGTGCCACCAGCAGAGATAGCGACAGGGGTTACGAGCAGTACTTC.

The chain has TRBV20-1 and TRBJ1-5; unclear D gene. Trimming removed 3 bases from V and 0 bases from J, with 9 bases in between. Germline V gene data show CDR1 as DFQATT and CDR2 as SNEGSKA (reference sequence). The CDR3 totals 14 residues. The CDR3 DNA reads as TGCAGTGCTAGTTCGGCATATAGCAATCAGCCCCAGCATTTT. It is translated as CSASSAYSNQPQHF.

This sequence joins TRBV14 and TRBJ2-1; unclear D gene. V was cut by 0 bases and J by 7 bases, with 16 bases left in between. The germline gives CDR1 SGHDN, CDR2 FVKESK. The CDR3 is 16 amino acids. As DNA, the CDR3 is TGTGCCAGCAGCCAAGATAGCCGGGCACCTTATAATGAGCAGTTCTTC. The encoded protein is CASSQDSRAPYNEQFF.

The J gene is TRBJ2-1, the V gene TRBV4-3, with D tentatively TRBD1 (7 bases). Germline-derived CDR1 and CDR2 are LGHNA and YSLEER. The V end lost 2 bases, the J end lost 6 bases, and 14 bases lay between the germline ends. This CDR3 is built from 15 residues. CDR3 in DNA: TGCGCCAGCAGCCAACTATCAGGGGGAGGCAATGAGCAGTTCTTC. It codes for CASSQLSGGGNEQFF.

This clonotype turned up a few times. The gene calls are TRBV12-3 or TRBV12-4 and TRBJ1-3; tentative D call: TRBD1 (6 bases). This CDR3 contains 15 residues. V lost 6 bases and J 0 bases, leaving 12 bases between the germline ends. This chain's CDR3 is CASSLTGYSGNTIYF. The DNA for the CDR3 is TGTGCCAGCAGCCTCACAGGGTACTCTGGAAACACCATATATTTT.

This clonotype came up a few times. The V call is TRBV19, the J call TRBJ2-1; 8 bases map to TRBD1. The CDR3 has 17 amino acids. The V segment lost 4 bases and the J segment 1 base; nucleotides outside the gene matches: 9. Looked up from germline, CDR1 is LNHDA and CDR2 is SQIVND (reference sequence). The CDR3 DNA is TGTGCCAGTAGTAATGGACAGGGTGGAGGGTCCTACAATGAGCAGTTCTTC. This encodes CASSNGQGGGSYNEQFF.

The genes are TRBV28 and TRBJ1-1; D perhaps matches TRBD1 (5 bases). Germline V gene sequence: CDR1 MDHEN, CDR2 SYDVKM. This CDR3 contains 18 residues. V dropped 4 bases and J dropped 5 bases, with 26 bases sitting between them. CDR3 in DNA: TGTGCCAGCAGTTCGCCTCGCCGTAGGACAAGGGGATGGACTGAAGCTTTCTTT. This codes for CASSSPRRRTRGWTEAFF.

This clonotype has a handful of counts. The chain couples TRBV6-2 or TRBV6-3 to TRBJ1-5, with TRBD1 matching 7 bases. CDR3 length equals 15 residues. Per germline, CDR1 MNHEY and CDR2 SVGEGT. The V segment lost 6 bases and the J segment 7 bases; nucleotides outside the gene matches: 12. The CDR3 here is CASSERTGVGQPQHF. The DNA of the CDR3 is TGTGCCAGCAGCGAAAGGACAGGCGTAGGGCAGCCCCAGCATTTT.

This clonotype was counted between two and nine times. The chain carries TRBV21-1 and TRBJ1-5; TRBD1 reflects the table's D call only, with no check against the DNA. TRBV21-1 is tagged as a pseudogene. This CDR3 comprises 15 residues. CDR3: CASATGEAGGQPQHF. CDR3 DNA sequence: TGTGCCAGCGCCACCGGGGAGGCAGGGGGTCAGCCCCAGCATTTT.

This chain links TRBV20-1 with TRBJ1-1; a possible D gene is TRBD1 (5 bases). Per germline, CDR1 DFQATT and CDR2 SNEGSKA (reference sequence). V lost 6 bases and J 1 base, leaving 15 bases between the germline ends. The CDR3 has 14 residues. CDR3 residues: CSAAGTGKNTEAFF. For the CDR3, the DNA is TGCAGTGCAGCCGGGACGGGAAAGAACACTGAAGCTTTCTTT.

The chain couples TRBV5-1 to TRBJ2-3; D is unclear. Trimming removed 0 bases from V and 8 bases from J, with 10 bases in between. CDR1 SGHRS and CDR2 YFSETQ come from the germline V gene. The CDR3 runs to 13 residues. The CDR3 nucleotides are TGCGCCAGCAGCTTGGATGCTCAAGCTACGCAGTATTTT. Protein sequence: CASSLDAQATQYF.

This clonotype came up a few times. V gene TRBV10-3 combines with J gene TRBJ1-2, with D unresolved. Trimming removed 4 bases at V and 0 bases at J, with 3 bases between. Germline V gives CDR1 ENHRY, CDR2 SYGVKD. CDR3 length: 12 residues. CDR3 DNA sequence: TGTGCCATCAGTGTAGCTAACTATGGCTACACCTTC. It specifies CAISVANYGYTF.